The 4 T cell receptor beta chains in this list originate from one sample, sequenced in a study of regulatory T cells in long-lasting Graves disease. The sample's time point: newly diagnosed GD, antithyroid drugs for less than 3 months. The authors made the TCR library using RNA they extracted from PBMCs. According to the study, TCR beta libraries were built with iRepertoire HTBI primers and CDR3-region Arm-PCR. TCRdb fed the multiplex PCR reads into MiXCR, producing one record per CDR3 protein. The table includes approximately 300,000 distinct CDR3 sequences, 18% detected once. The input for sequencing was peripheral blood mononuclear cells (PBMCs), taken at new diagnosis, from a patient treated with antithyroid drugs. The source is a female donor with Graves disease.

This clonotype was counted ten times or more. DNA of the CDR3: TGCAGCGTCGCAGGGGGAGGTAATCAGCCCCAGCATTTT. This sequence encodes CSVAGGGNQPQHF. The genes are TRBV29-1 and TRBJ1-5; 7 bases are a match to TRBD1. The CDR3 runs to 13 residues. Unmatched junction bases numbered 6, after V lost 6 bases and J lost 4 bases. Per germline, CDR1 SQVTM and CDR2 ANQGSEA.

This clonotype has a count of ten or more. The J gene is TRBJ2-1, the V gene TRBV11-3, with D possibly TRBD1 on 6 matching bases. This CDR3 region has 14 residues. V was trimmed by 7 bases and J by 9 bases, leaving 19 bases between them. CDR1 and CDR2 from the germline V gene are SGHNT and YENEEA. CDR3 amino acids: CASTSMGAAVEQFF. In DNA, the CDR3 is TGTGCCAGCACCTCCATGGGGGCGGCGGTTGAGCAGTTCTTC.

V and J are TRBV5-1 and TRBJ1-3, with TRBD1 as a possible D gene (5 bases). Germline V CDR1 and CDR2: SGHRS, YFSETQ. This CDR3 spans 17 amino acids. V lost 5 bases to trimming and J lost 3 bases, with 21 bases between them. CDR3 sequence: CASSLGRDLNVGNTIYF. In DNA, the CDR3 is TGCGCCAGCAGTCTGGGAAGGGACTTAAATGTTGGAAACACCATATATTTT.

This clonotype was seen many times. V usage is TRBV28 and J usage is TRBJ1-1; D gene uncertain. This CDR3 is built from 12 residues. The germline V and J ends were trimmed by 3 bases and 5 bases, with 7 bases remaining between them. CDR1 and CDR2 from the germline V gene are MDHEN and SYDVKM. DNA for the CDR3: TGTGCCAGCAGTTTTGGGGTTACTGAAGCTTTCTTT. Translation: CASSFGVTEAFF.